The clone carrying this T cell receptor beta chain was detected many times. Its antigen remains unknown. Germline V gene data show CDR1 as LGHNA and CDR2 as YSLEER. The length of the CDR3 is 17 residues. V was trimmed by 0 bases and J by 4 bases, leaving 16 bases between them. It was through 5'RACE template switching that TCR cDNA was made, with a universal primer site and UMIs added. TCRdb reanalysed the 5' RACE reads using MiXCR and keeps one entry per CDR3 protein. Among under 300,000 distinct CDR3 sequences listed, around 6.7% were seen once. This record belongs to a study of T cells after yellow fever vaccination. Study-level results: The booster saw the reappearance of most primary-vaccination clones (approximately 97% CD4, 80% to 90% CD8). Weaker, the secondary response peaked sooner, at day 5 versus 15. One caveat is that FACS-sorted repertoires could contain abundant clonotypes contaminating from the bulk population.

The material was CD4+ T cells sorted from PBMCs, obtained on the day of the yellow fever booster vaccination. The chain uses TRBV4-3 and TRBJ1-3; D is perhaps TRBD1 (6 bases). The sequence derives from a man aged 25-45 years who received the YFV17D yellow fever vaccine. The CDR3 DNA is TGCGCCAGCAGCCAAGAAATCGTCAGGGGTAAAGGAAACACCATATATTTT. Its protein is CASSQEIVRGKGNTIYF.